These 20 T cell receptor beta chains were all obtained from the same sample, sequenced in a study of T-cell memory formation after mild COVID-19. Via MiXCR, TCRdb re-called the 5' RACE reads, giving one row per CDR3 protein. Of 540,000 or so distinct CDR3 sequences detected, about a fifth appear once; the ten largest clones hold approximately 12%. Sequenced material: PBMCs or a T cell subset sorted from them (not recorded which). The receptor source for this set is an adult woman who had mild COVID-19 (a few samples of this study predate the infection). Cell type and time point are not known.

This clonotype showed up just a few times. This sequence joins TRBV29-1 and TRBJ2-5, with TRBD1 matching 7 bases. Germline loops: CDR1 SQVTM, CDR2 ANQGSEA. The CDR3 sequence is 14 residues long. V lost 4 bases to trimming and J lost 3 bases; unmatched junction nucleotides: 8. The CDR3 spells CSVVLIQGKETQYF. Written as DNA, the CDR3 is TGCAGCGTTGTCTTGATACAGGGGAAAGAGACCCAGTACTTC.

The gene calls are TRBV6-6 and TRBJ2-2, with D possibly being TRBD2 (5 bases). V shed 6 bases and J shed 3 bases, with 11 bases lying between them. The length of the CDR3 is 14 residues. CDR1 is MNHNY, CDR2 SVGAGI, per germline (reference sequence). The CDR3 nucleotides read TGTGCCAGCAGCGCCCAGAGGGACACCGGGGAGCTGTTTTTT. As protein: CASSAQRDTGELFF.

V usage is TRBV5-5 and J usage is TRBJ2-1, with 7 bases lining up with TRBD2. With V trimmed by 1 base and J by 10 bases, 5 bases remained unmatched. Germline CDR1 SGHKS, CDR2 YYEKEE (reference sequence). The CDR3 runs 13 residues. DNA of the CDR3: TGTGCCAGCAGCTTGCCGGGACTACTCGAGCAGTTCTTC. This sequence encodes CASSLPGLLEQFF.

In its sample, this clonotype was seen a few times. This chain's CDR3 is CSAPRTSGETQYF. The CDR3 region has the DNA TGCAGTGCTCCGCGGACTAGCGGAGAGACCCAGTACTTC. V usage is TRBV20-1 and J usage is TRBJ2-5; 10 nucleotides match TRBD2. Germline V gene sequence: CDR1 DFQATT, CDR2 SNEGSKA (reference sequence). Trimming cost V 5 bases and J 4 bases; bases outside gene matches: 4. The CDR3 length is 13 residues.

There are a few counts of this clonotype. This sequence joins TRBV5-1 and TRBJ2-5; perhaps TRBD1 as D (7 bases). The germline V and J ends were trimmed by 3 bases and 5 bases, with 11 bases remaining between them. The germline V gene has CDR1 SGHRS and CDR2 YFSETQ. The CDR3 extends over 13 amino acids. The CDR3 DNA reads as TGCGCCAGCAGCTCGGCAGGGGGGGAGACCCAGTACTTC. Residues: CASSSAGGETQYF.

The chain employs TRBV10-3 and TRBJ1-1, with unresolved D. CDR3 length equals 12 residues. Trimming shortened V by 2 bases and J by 6 bases, and 7 bases separated the two germline ends. Germline V CDR1 and CDR2: ENHRY, SYGVKD. CDR3 in DNA: TGTGCCATCAGTGAGAGTAAGGCTGAAGCTTTCTTT. Protein: CAISESKAEAFF.

There are a few counts of this clonotype. The genes are TRBV30 and TRBJ2-5; 7 nucleotides match TRBD2. Trimming removed 5 bases from V and 4 bases from J; junction bases left unmatched: 4. Germline-derived CDR1 and CDR2 are GTSNPN and SVGIG (reference sequence). The CDR3 has 12 residues. The CDR3 spells CAWSSSGETQYF. For the CDR3, the DNA is TGTGCCTGGTCCTCTAGCGGAGAGACCCAGTACTTC.

The sample holds a few counts of this clonotype. This chain links TRBV9 with TRBJ1-1; 7 bases are shared with TRBD1. The CDR3 consists of 15 residues. The V segment lost 4 bases and the J segment 1 base; nucleotides outside the gene matches: 7. The germline V gene has CDR1 SGDLS and CDR2 YYNGEE. The CDR3 is CASSPRQGQNTEAFF. CDR3 DNA: TGTGCCAGCAGCCCCAGACAGGGTCAGAACACTGAAGCTTTCTTT.

This chain connects TRBV7-9 to TRBJ1-1; D ambiguous. CDR1 SEHNR and CDR2 FQNEAQ come from the germline V gene (reference sequence). With 1 base removed from V and 10 bases from J, the gap between germline ends came to 19 bases. This CDR3 is 15 amino acids long. CDR3 loop: CASSLVRVSVVSAFF. In DNA form, the CDR3 reads TGTGCCAGCAGCTTAGTACGGGTCAGTGTGGTTTCAGCTTTCTTT.

This clonotype turned up a few times. The genes are TRBV19 and TRBJ2-7, with 12 bases matching TRBD2. V was clipped by 4 bases and J by 3 bases; unmatched bases: 7. The CDR3 extends over 16 amino acids. Germline-derived CDR1 and CDR2 are LNHDA and SQIVND (reference sequence). Here the CDR3 DNA reads TGTGCCAGTAGTACCACTAGCGGGAGGTACCTCTACGAGCAGTACTTC. It yields the protein CASSTTSGRYLYEQYF.

The rearrangement links TRBV12-3 or TRBV12-4 to TRBJ2-1, with D possibly called TRBD1 or TRBD2 (5 bases each). The V end was cut by 3 bases, the J end by 8 bases, with 20 bases between. CDR3 size: 16 residues. The CDR3 sequence is CASSLSRGRLSDEQFF. In DNA, the CDR3 is TGTGCCAGCAGTTTGAGTAGGGGACGGCTTTCAGATGAGCAGTTCTTC.

V and J are TRBV7-3 and TRBJ2-3, with D unclear. Germline CDR1 and CDR2: SGHTA and FQGTGA. V was trimmed by 0 bases and J by 3 bases, leaving 19 bases between them. This CDR3 is 18 amino acids long. The DNA of the CDR3 is TGTGCCAGCAGCTTAACGGGCGGAAGTGGACGGGTAACAGATACGCAGTATTTT. It encodes CASSLTGGSGRVTDTQYF.

The chain is built from TRBV2 and TRBJ1-3; D is undetermined. Between the trimmed V and J ends, which lost 8 bases and 4 bases, there was a span of 6 bases. Germline V gene data show CDR1 as SNHLY and CDR2 as FYNNEI. This CDR3 is built from 11 residues. The CDR3 region has the DNA TGTGCCAGCGGCCAGGGAAACACCATATATTTT. Translating it yields CASGQGNTIYF.

J is TRBJ2-5 and V is TRBV14; TRBD2 matches 8 bases. Germline values: CDR1 SGHDN, CDR2 FVKESK. CDR3 length equals 15 residues. The V gene end was trimmed by 5 bases and the J gene end by 1 base; junction bases not matched to a gene: 6. CDR3 DNA: TGTGCCAGCAGCTACGGGAGCGGGGGCCAAGAGACCCAGTACTTC. Translating gives CASSYGSGGQETQYF.

The chain employs TRBV15 and TRBJ1-1; no clear D. This CDR3 contains 13 residues. V gave up 0 bases and J gave up 7 bases, with 9 bases separating them. CDR1 is LNHNV and CDR2 is YYDKDF in the germline V gene (reference sequence). The CDR3 is CATSRDRVVEAFF. The CDR3 coding sequence is TGTGCCACCAGCAGAGATCGAGTCGTTGAAGCTTTCTTT.

The chain couples TRBV12-3 or TRBV12-4 to TRBJ2-3; weak D call: TRBD2 (7 bases). The CDR3 runs to 16 residues. Between the trimmed V and J ends, which lost 6 bases and 1 base, there was a span of 17 bases. The CDR3 loop reads CASSTEGGAGTDTQYF. CDR3 DNA: TGTGCCAGCAGCACCGAAGGGGGGGCCGGCACAGATACGCAGTATTTT.

V and J are TRBV25-1 and TRBJ1-2; D call uncertain. CDR1 is MGHDK, CDR2 SYGVNS, per germline. The V end was cut by 8 bases, the J end by 8 bases, with 18 bases between. CDR3 length: 13 residues. CDR3 sequence: CASWATMGAGYTF. The CDR3, as DNA: TGTGCCAGCTGGGCCACTATGGGAGCCGGCTACACCTTC.

This clonotype was seen only a few times. The chain joins TRBV12-3 or TRBV12-4 to TRBJ1-5; D call uncertain. Trimming removed 6 bases at V and 1 base at J, with 10 bases between. This CDR3 comprises 14 residues. CDR3 region: CASREGPSNQPQHF. CDR3 DNA sequence: TGTGCCAGCAGAGAGGGCCCGAGCAATCAGCCCCAGCATTTT.

This clonotype is a singleton in its sample. The chain links TRBV3-1 to TRBJ2-7; 8 bases are a match to TRBD2. CDR1 is LGHDT and CDR2 is YNNKEL in the germline V gene (reference sequence). The CDR3 is made up of 15 amino acids. V shed 3 bases and J 5 bases; nucleotides not matched to a gene: 9. This CDR3 is CASSQESGSTHEQYF. CDR3 sequence (DNA): TGTGCCAGCAGCCAGGAGAGCGGGAGTACCCACGAGCAGTACTTC.

V and J are TRBV11-3 and TRBJ2-5; weak D call: TRBD1 (5 bases). From germline, CDR1 is SGHNT and CDR2 YENEEA. V was cut by 2 bases and J by 7 bases, with 14 bases left in between. CDR3 length equals 14 residues. The CDR3 spells CASSLNQGSVTQYF. DNA of the CDR3: TGTGCCAGCAGCTTAAATCAGGGTTCCGTGACCCAGTACTTC.